These 5 T cell receptor beta chains share one sample of origin, sequenced in a study of T cells in Graves' hyperthyroidism and ophthalmopathy. Amplified TCR beta CDR3 regions came from RNA transcripts. With the HTBI primer set, the TCR CDR3 went through a first round of RT-PCR. TCRdb re-derived calls from the multiplex PCR reads in MiXCR, one entry per CDR3 protein. The sample lists under 300,000 distinct CDR3 sequences; less than 30% were seen once. Sequencing used blood. The receptor source for this set is a man between 40 and 49 years old with Graves' hyperthyroidism that later progressed to Graves' ophthalmopathy.

Written as DNA, the CDR3 is TGTGCCAGCAGTAGCCGGGACAGCGAGCAGTACTTC. This codes for CASSSRDSEQYF. This sequence joins TRBV27 and TRBJ2-7; 7 bases align to TRBD1. J gave up 6 bases and V 5 bases, and 4 bases lay outside the gene matches. CDR1 and CDR2 (germline): MNHEY, SMNVEV (reference sequence). The CDR3 loop spans 12 amino acids.

The rearrangement uses TRBV24-1 and TRBJ2-7; no reliable D call. In germline, CDR1 is KGHDR, CDR2 SFDVKD. V shed 3 bases and J shed 4 bases, with 3 bases lying between them. The CDR3 runs 11 residues. CDR3 in amino acids: CATSDAYEQYF. For the CDR3, the DNA is TGTGCCACCAGTGATGCATACGAGCAGTACTTC.

The V gene is TRBV20-1, the J gene TRBJ2-7; 14 bases agree with TRBD2. The CDR3 totals 17 residues. Losses at the gene ends were 3 bases for V and 1 base for J; bases not matched to a gene: 8. Per germline, CDR1 DFQATT and CDR2 SNEGSKA (reference sequence). CDR3 sequence reads: CSASEPGLAGASYEQYF. The DNA of the CDR3 is TGCAGTGCTAGCGAACCGGGACTAGCGGGAGCGTCCTACGAGCAGTACTTC.

The chain has TRBV7-2 and TRBJ2-5; 7 bases are a match to TRBD1. The V gene end was trimmed by 0 bases and the J gene end by 9 bases; junction bases not matched to a gene: 7. The length of the CDR3 is 14 residues. Germline assignment: CDR1 SGHTA and CDR2 FQGNSA. Here the CDR3 reads CASSLAGQNGAQYF. The CDR3 region has the DNA TGTGCCAGCAGCTTAGCGGGACAGAATGGGGCCCAGTACTTC.

This clonotype was counted many times. The DNA for the CDR3 is TGTGCCAGCTCACCGGGGGACAGATTGAACACTGAAGCTTTCTTT. Protein sequence: CASSPGDRLNTEAFF. The gene calls are TRBV18 and TRBJ1-1; TRBD1 matches 7 bases. Trimming cost V 3 bases and J 0 bases; bases outside gene matches: 4. CDR1 KGHSH and CDR2 LQKENI come from the germline V gene. The CDR3 is 15 residues long.